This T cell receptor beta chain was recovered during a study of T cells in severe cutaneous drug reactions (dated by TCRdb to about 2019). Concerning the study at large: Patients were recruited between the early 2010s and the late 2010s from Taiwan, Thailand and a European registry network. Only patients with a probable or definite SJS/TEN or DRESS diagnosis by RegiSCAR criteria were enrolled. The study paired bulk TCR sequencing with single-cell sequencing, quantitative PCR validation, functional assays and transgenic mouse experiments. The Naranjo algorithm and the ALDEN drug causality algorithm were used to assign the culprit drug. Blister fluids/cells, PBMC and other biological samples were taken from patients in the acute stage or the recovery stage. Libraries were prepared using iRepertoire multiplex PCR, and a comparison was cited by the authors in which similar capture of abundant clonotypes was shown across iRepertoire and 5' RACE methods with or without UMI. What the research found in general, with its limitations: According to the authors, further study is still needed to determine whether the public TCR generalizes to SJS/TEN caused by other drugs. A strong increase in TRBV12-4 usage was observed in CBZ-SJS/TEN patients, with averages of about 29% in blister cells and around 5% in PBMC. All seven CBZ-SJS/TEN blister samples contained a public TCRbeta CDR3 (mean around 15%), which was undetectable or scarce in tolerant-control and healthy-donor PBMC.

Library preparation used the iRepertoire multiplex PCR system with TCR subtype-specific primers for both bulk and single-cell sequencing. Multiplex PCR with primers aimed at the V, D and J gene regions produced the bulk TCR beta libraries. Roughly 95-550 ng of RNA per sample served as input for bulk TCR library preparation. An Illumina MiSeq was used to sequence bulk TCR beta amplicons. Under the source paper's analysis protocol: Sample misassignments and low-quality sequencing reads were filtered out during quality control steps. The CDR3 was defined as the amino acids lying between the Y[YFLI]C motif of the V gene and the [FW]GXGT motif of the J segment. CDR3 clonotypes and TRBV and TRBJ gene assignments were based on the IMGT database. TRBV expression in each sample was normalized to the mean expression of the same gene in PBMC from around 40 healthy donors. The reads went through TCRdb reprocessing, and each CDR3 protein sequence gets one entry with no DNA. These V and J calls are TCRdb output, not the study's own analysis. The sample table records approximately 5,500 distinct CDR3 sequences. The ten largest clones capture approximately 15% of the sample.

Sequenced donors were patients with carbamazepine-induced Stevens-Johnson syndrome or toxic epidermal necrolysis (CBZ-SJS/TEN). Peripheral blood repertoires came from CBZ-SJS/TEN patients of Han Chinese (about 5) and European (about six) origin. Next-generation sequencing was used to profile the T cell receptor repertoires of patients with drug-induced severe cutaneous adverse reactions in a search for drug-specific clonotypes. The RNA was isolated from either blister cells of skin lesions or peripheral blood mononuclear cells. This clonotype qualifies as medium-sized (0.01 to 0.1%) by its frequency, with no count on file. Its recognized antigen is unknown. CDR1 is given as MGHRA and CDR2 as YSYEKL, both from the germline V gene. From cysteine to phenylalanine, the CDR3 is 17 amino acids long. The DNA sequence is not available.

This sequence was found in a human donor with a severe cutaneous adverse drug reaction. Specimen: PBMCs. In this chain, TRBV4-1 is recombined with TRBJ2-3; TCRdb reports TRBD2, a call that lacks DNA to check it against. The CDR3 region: CASSPLVIAGGTDTQYF.